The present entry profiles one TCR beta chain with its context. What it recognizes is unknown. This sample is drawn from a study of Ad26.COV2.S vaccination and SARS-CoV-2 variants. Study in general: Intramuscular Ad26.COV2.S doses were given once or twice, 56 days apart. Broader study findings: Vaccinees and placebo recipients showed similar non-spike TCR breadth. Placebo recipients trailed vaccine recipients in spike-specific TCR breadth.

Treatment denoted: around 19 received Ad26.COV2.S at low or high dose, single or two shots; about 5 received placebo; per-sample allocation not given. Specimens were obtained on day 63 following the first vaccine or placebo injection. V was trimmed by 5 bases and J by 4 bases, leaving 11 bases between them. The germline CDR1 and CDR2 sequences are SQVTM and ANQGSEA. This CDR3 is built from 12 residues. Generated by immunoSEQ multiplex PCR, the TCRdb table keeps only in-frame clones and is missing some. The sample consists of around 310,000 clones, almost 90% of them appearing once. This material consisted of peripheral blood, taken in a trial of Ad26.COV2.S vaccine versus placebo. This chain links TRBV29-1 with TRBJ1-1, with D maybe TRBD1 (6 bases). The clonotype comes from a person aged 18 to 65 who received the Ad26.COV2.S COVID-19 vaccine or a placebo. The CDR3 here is CSVYFRGTEAFF. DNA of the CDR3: TGCAGCGTTTATTTCAGGGGCACTGAAGCTTTCTTT.